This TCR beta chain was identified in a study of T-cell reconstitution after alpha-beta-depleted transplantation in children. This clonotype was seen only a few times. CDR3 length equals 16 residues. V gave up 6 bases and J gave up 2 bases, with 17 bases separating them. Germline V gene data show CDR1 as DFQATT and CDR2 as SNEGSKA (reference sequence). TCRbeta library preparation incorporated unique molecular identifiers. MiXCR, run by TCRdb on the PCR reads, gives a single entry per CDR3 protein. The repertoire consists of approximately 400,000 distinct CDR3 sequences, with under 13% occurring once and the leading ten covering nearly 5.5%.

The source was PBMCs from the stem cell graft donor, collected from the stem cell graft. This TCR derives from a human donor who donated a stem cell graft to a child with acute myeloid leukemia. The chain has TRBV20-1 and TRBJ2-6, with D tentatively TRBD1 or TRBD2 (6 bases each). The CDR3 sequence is CSAPPPRGAGANVLTF. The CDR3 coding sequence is TGCAGTGCCCCTCCGCCGAGGGGGGCTGGGGCCAACGTCCTGACTTTC.